These 12 T cell receptor beta chains were all obtained from the same sample, sequenced in a study of cytomegalovirus exposure and HLA in healthy donors. 13 Jbeta primers and 60 Vbeta primers were used for the PCR. Sequencing used immunoSEQ multiplex PCR; TCRdb keeps in-frame clones, though not all of them. Of fewer than 110,000 clones in the sample, 65% to 80% were seen once. Material: PBMCs. These receptors originate from a man aged 50-60 years in good health and CMV-seronegative.

V and J are TRBV15 and TRBJ1-4, with 12 nucleotides matching TRBD1. This CDR3 has 16 amino acids. Losses at the gene ends were 2 bases for V and 8 bases for J; bases not matched to a gene: 6. Germline loops: CDR1 LNHNV, CDR2 YYDKDF (reference sequence). The CDR3 nucleotides read TGTGCCACCAGCAGAACCCCGGGACAGGGGGCCGAAAAACTGTTTTTT. This gives the protein CATSRTPGQGAEKLFF.

V usage is TRBV6-5 and J usage is TRBJ1-5, with D possibly TRBD1 on 5 matching bases. This CDR3 spans 13 amino acids. V was shortened by 2 bases and J by 4 bases, with 6 bases between the two germline ends. Germline loops: CDR1 MNHEY, CDR2 SVGAGI. CDR3 sequence reads: CASSYGANQPQHF. The CDR3 region has the DNA TGTGCCAGCAGTTACGGGGCAAATCAGCCCCAGCATTTT.

The chain employs TRBV4-1 and TRBJ1-3; tentatively, D is TRBD1 (6 bases). CDR1 and CDR2 (germline): MGHRA, YSYEKL. The CDR3 consists of 16 residues. V lost 4 bases and J lost 0, with 13 bases in between. DNA for the CDR3: TGCGCCAGCAGCCCGCAGGGAGGGGGCTCTGGAAACACCATATATTTT. Translated, it gives CASSPQGGGSGNTIYF.

This clone came up a few times. The chain uses TRBV19 and TRBJ1-2; no definite D call. The germline V gene encodes CDR1 LNHDA and CDR2 SQIVND (reference sequence). Deletions cut 8 bases from V and 7 bases from J, with 14 bases between. CDR3 length: 12 amino acids. For the CDR3, the DNA is TGTGCCAGTTGGCGAGGGCTGGGTGGCTACACCTTC. Translation gives CASWRGLGGYTF.

The chain combines TRBV5-1 with TRBJ1-1; 9 bases fit TRBD1. The CDR3 covers 14 residues. Unmatched junction bases numbered 3, after V lost 1 base and J lost 5 bases. Germline CDR1 and CDR2: SGHRS and YFSETQ. CDR3 protein: CASSLWDRETEAFF. The CDR3 DNA reads TGCGCCAGCAGCTTGTGGGACAGGGAAACTGAAGCTTTCTTT.

This rearrangement joins TRBV9 to TRBJ2-3; D might be TRBD2 (5 bases). The CDR3 is 14 amino acids. V dropped 0 bases and J dropped 6 bases, with 11 bases sitting between them. In germline, CDR1 is SGDLS, CDR2 YYNGEE. In DNA form, the CDR3 reads TGTGCCAGCAGCGTAGGGCCTAGCTTGGATACGCAGTATTTT. It yields the protein CASSVGPSLDTQYF.

The V call is TRBV30, the J call TRBJ2-7; 9 bases match TRBD1. This CDR3 is 13 amino acids long. The V gene's germline CDR1 is GTSNPN and CDR2 SVGIG (reference sequence). J lost 6 bases, V lost 2 bases, and 5 bases had no gene match. CDR3: CAWSQTGGGEQYF. The CDR3 DNA sequence: TGTGCCTGGAGTCAGACAGGGGGAGGCGAGCAGTACTTC. Filled out from reference TRBV30 and TRBJ2-7, the complete variable domain reads SQTIHQWPATLVQPVGSPLSLECTVEGTSNPNLYWYRQAAGRGLQLLFYSVGIGQISSEVPQNLSASRPQDRQFILSSKKLLLSDSGFYLCAWSQTGGGEQYFGPGTRLTVT.

V usage is TRBV5-1 and J usage is TRBJ1-1; a possible D gene is TRBD1 (5 bases). CDR3 length equals 14 residues. The germline V and J ends were trimmed by 6 bases and 0 bases, with 12 bases remaining between them. Germline assignment: CDR1 SGHRS and CDR2 YFSETQ. For the CDR3, the DNA is TGCGCCAGCACCACGGGACTCTTGAACACTGAAGCTTTCTTT. It translates to CASTTGLLNTEAFF. The full variable domain, rest sourced from reference TRBV5-1 and TRBJ1-1, is KAGVTQTPRYLIKTRGQQVTLSCSPISGHRSVSWYQQTPGQGLQFLFEYFSETQRNKGNFPGRFSGRQFSNSRSEMNVSTLELGDSALYLCASTTGLLNTEAFFGQGTRLTVV.

Here the CDR3 reads CASSRTGGQPQHF. The CDR3, as DNA: TGTGCCAGCAGCCGGACAGGGGGACAGCCCCAGCATTTT. The chain couples TRBV6-5 to TRBJ1-5; 10 bases align to TRBD1. The CDR3 totals 13 residues. In germline, CDR1 is MNHEY, CDR2 SVGAGI. The trim removed 6 bases at V and 7 bases at J, leaving 3 bases unmatched.

The chain is built from TRBV14 and TRBJ2-6; 9 bases are a match to TRBD1. V lost 4 bases and J lost 2; bases outside the gene matches: 9. The CDR3 loop spans 18 amino acids. Germline assignment: CDR1 SGHDN and CDR2 FVKESK. The CDR3 bases are TGTGCCAGCAGCCGCTTGGACAGGGGAACGGCTGGGGCCAACGTCCTGACTTTC. This sequence encodes CASSRLDRGTAGANVLTF.

The V call is TRBV6-1, the J call TRBJ2-7, with D perhaps TRBD1 (5 bases). The CDR3 is 12 residues long. The V end lost 6 bases, the J end lost 3 bases, and 9 bases lay between the germline ends. Germline V lookup: CDR1 MNHNS, CDR2 SASEGT. The CDR3: CASRGPLYEQYF. The CDR3 region has the DNA TGTGCCAGCAGGGGGCCCCTCTACGAGCAGTACTTC.

There are a few counts of this clone. This chain uses TRBV6-1 with TRBJ1-1; TRBD1 matches 7 bases. Germline values: CDR1 MNHNS, CDR2 SASEGT. J was trimmed by 5 bases and V by 5 bases; bases with no gene match: 11. The CDR3 runs to 15 residues. CDR3 protein: CASSTASTGRTEAFF. In DNA form, the CDR3 reads TGTGCCAGCAGTACTGCTTCGACAGGGCGGACTGAAGCTTTCTTT.